This entry lists 20 T cell receptor beta chains sequenced from one sample in a study of vaccination and CD4 T cells after COVID-19 (dated by TCRdb to the early 2020s). Antigens for these TCRs are unknown. The protocol used for the library was PCR. The sample was run on an Illumina iSeq 100. DNA from cultured CD4+ T cells was subjected to TCR sequencing with the Oncomine TCR Beta short-read assay at the Johns Hopkins FTIC core. Through fastp at Q25 and MiXCR, TCRdb rebuilt clones from the public reads, retaining in-frame beta chains. Under each unique CDR3 protein, matching rows form one entry showing the most common genes and DNA. The sample contains approximately 11,000 distinct CDR3 sequences, 77% of them found a single time. The ten largest clonotypes hold 15% to 20% of the sample. The treatment or condition label of this sample denotes: roughly 10-day PBMC culture with coronavirus spike peptide pools or control peptides (ViraFEST assay).

Specimen: CD4+ T cells from blood, cultured in vitro. The receptors were gathered from a human donor who had recovered from COVID-19.

The CDR3 protein is CASSQRTGNNSPLHF. Written as DNA, the CDR3 is TGCGCCAGCAGCCAACGGACAGGGAATAATTCACCCCTCCACTTT. This chain joins TRBV4-1 and TRBJ1-6, with TRBD1 identical over 8 bases. J was trimmed by 5 bases and V by 2 bases; bases with no gene match: 2. The CDR3 runs 15 residues. The germline V gene encodes CDR1 MGHRA and CDR2 YSYEKL.

The V and J genes are TRBV11-2 and TRBJ2-1; 7 nucleotides line up with TRBD1. This CDR3 is built from 16 residues. The V gene end was trimmed by 4 bases and the J gene end by 0 bases; junction bases not matched to a gene: 6. The germline V gene has CDR1 SGHAT and CDR2 FQNNGV. CDR3 DNA: TGTGCCAGCAGCTCAACAGGGGATAGCTCCTACAATGAGCAGTTCTTC. Its protein is CASSSTGDSSYNEQFF.

This clonotype turned up a few times. The chain uses TRBV7-2 and TRBJ1-2, with D perhaps matching TRBD1 (6 bases). The CDR3 sequence is 15 residues long. From germline, CDR1 is SGHTA and CDR2 FQGNSA. V lost 4 bases, J lost 4 bases, and 16 bases lay in between. The CDR3 is CASSSRATGPYGYTF. The CDR3 bases are TGTGCCAGCAGCTCCCGGGCGACAGGACCCTATGGCTACACCTTC. The full variable domain, completed using reference TRBV7-2 and TRBJ1-2, is GAGVSQSPSNKVTEKGKDVELRCDPISGHTALYWYRQSLGQGLEFLIYFQGNSAPDKSGLPSDRFSAERTGGSVSTLTIQRTQQEDSAVYLCASSSRATGPYGYTFGSGTRLTVV.

The sample holds one count of this clonotype. The V and J genes are TRBV7-8 and TRBJ2-5, with TRBD2 matching 7 bases. Germline V gives CDR1 SGHVS, CDR2 FQNEAQ. Trimming removed 3 bases from V and 7 bases from J; junction bases left unmatched: 11. The CDR3 is 15 amino acids. In nucleotides, the CDR3 is TGTGCCAGCAGCTTTCGTGGCCCCTGGGAGGGGACCCAGTACTTC. Encoded protein: CASSFRGPWEGTQYF.

The rearrangement uses TRBV12-3 or TRBV12-4 and TRBJ1-1; 7 nucleotides align to TRBD1. The CDR3 covers 13 residues. V lost 5 bases and J lost 1; bases outside the gene matches: 1. CDR3: CASSPGGNTEAFF. CDR3 sequence (DNA): TGTGCCAGCAGTCCAGGGGGGAACACTGAAGCTTTCTTT.

This sequence joins TRBV4-2 and TRBJ2-3; 9 positions agree with TRBD1. The CDR3 length is 16 residues. Germline CDR1 LGHNA, CDR2 YNFKEQ. V trimming: 2 bases; J trimming: 3 bases; junction bases outside the gene matches: 6. CDR3 nucleotide sequence: TGTGCCAGCAGCCAAAAAGGGACAGGGAGTACAGATACGCAGTATTTT. Its translation is CASSQKGTGSTDTQYF.

This clonotype was observed a few times. The chain uses TRBV28 and TRBJ2-1, with 9 bases that match TRBD2. CDR3 length: 15 residues. V shed 6 bases and J 5 bases; nucleotides not matched to a gene: 8. Germline V gives CDR1 MDHEN, CDR2 SYDVKM. The CDR3 reads CASSRAGGRNNEQFF. CDR3 bases: TGTGCCAGCAGCAGAGCGGGAGGTCGCAACAATGAGCAGTTCTTC.

This chain connects TRBV6-2 or TRBV6-3 to TRBJ1-6; maybe TRBD1 (5 bases). Germline V gene lookup returns CDR1 MNHEY and CDR2 SVGEGT. Trimming shortened V by 2 bases and J by 0 bases, and 11 bases separated the two germline ends. This CDR3 spans 17 amino acids. The CDR3 sequence is CASSYPTGSSYNSPLHF. The CDR3 region has the DNA TGTGCCAGCAGTTACCCCACAGGAAGCTCCTATAATTCACCCCTCCACTTT.

The chain couples TRBV19 to TRBJ1-5, with 10 nucleotides matching TRBD1. V gave up 5 bases and J gave up 3 bases; unmatched junction bases: 10. Looked up from germline, CDR1 is LNHDA and CDR2 is SQIVND (reference sequence). This CDR3 contains 17 residues. CDR3 DNA: TGTGCCAGTAGTCCAAGCCCGGGACAGGGGCCCAATCAGCCCCAGCATTTT. Translated, it gives CASSPSPGQGPNQPQHF. The full variable domain, in which reference TRBV19 and TRBJ1-5 provide the parts outside the CDR3, is DGGITQSPKYLFRKEGQNVTLSCEQNLNHDAMYWYRQDPGQGLRLIYYSQIVNDFQKGDIAEGYSVSREKKESFPLTVTSAQKNPTAFYLCASSPSPGQGPNQPQHFGDGTRLSIL.

This clonotype was seen a few times. The chain carries TRBV6-1 and TRBJ1-6; D ambiguous. Trimming pared 8 bases from V and 5 bases from J, leaving 16 bases between. The CDR3 sequence is 15 residues long. CDR1 is MNHNS and CDR2 is SASEGT in the germline V gene. The CDR3, as DNA: TGTGCCAGCTACGAGGGCCGCACGGATAATTCACCCCTCCACTTT. It specifies CASYEGRTDNSPLHF.

The genes are TRBV2 and TRBJ1-2; D unclear. The germline V gene has CDR1 SNHLY and CDR2 FYNNEI. This CDR3 spans 12 amino acids. V was clipped by 7 bases and J by 3 bases, with 9 bases between them. This chain's CDR3 is CASTSGYYGYTF. The CDR3, as DNA: TGTGCCAGCACGTCGGGGTACTATGGCTACACCTTC.

By proportion, this clonotype is large (0.1 to 1%). The CDR3 DNA sequence: TGTGCCAGCAGTAACAACAGGGGTACCGGGGAGCTGTTTTTT. It is translated as CASSNNRGTGELFF. The V and J genes are TRBV6-1 and TRBJ2-2; 7 bases are shared with TRBD1. The CDR3 spans 14 residues. CDR1 is MNHNS, CDR2 SASEGT, per germline. V shed 5 bases, J shed 5 bases, and the junction held 5 bases outside the gene matches.

The CDR3 DNA is TGTGCCAGCAGCTCAGGGCCCCGTTTTGGTACGCAGTATTTT. It codes for CASSSGPRFGTQYF. This chain uses TRBV7-9 with TRBJ2-3, with D perhaps TRBD1 (5 bases). Trimming stripped 4 bases from V and 8 bases from J, with 16 bases between. This CDR3 has 14 residues. Germline CDR1 is SEHNR and CDR2 is FQNEAQ (reference sequence).

The J gene is TRBJ1-2, the V gene TRBV2, with TRBD1 matching over 8 bases. CDR1 SNHLY and CDR2 FYNNEI come from the germline V gene. The CDR3 covers 15 residues. The V gene end was trimmed by 1 base and the J gene end by 4 bases; junction bases not matched to a gene: 5. The CDR3 reads CASSEVWTGSYGYTF. The CDR3 DNA is TGTGCCAGCAGTGAAGTCTGGACAGGGAGCTATGGCTACACCTTC.

This chain links TRBV7-2 with TRBJ2-7; D is possibly TRBD1 (6 bases). The V end was cut by 6 bases, the J end by 1 base, with 13 bases between. The germline V gene encodes CDR1 SGHTA and CDR2 FQGNSA. The CDR3 covers 14 residues. The CDR3 DNA reads TGTGCCAGCAGGCGCCGACAGGATTCCTACGAGCAGTACTTC. It yields the protein CASRRRQDSYEQYF.

The V and J genes are TRBV11-2 and TRBJ2-7, with 9 bases matching TRBD2. V gave up 5 bases and J gave up 3 bases; unmatched junction bases: 11. Germline CDR1 reads SGHAT; CDR2 reads FQNNGV. This CDR3 has 16 residues. The CDR3 coding sequence is TGTGCCAGCAGCCCCCGTTCTGGACTAGCGAACTACGAGCAGTACTTC. This gives the protein CASSPRSGLANYEQYF.

This clonotype was counted only a few times. V is TRBV7-2 and J is TRBJ1-2, with a weak D call TRBD1 (6 bases). Germline V CDR1 and CDR2: SGHTA, FQGNSA. This CDR3 contains 14 residues. The germline V and J ends were trimmed by 5 bases and 7 bases, with 17 bases remaining between them. For the CDR3, the DNA is TGTGCCAGCAGCCAGGTTCGGGGGCAGATTGGCTACACCTTC. This sequence encodes CASSQVRGQIGYTF.

The chain combines TRBV7-6 with TRBJ1-4, with a weak D call TRBD1 (5 bases). The germline V and J ends were trimmed by 4 bases and 2 bases, with 14 bases remaining between them. Germline lookup yields CDR1 SGHVS and CDR2 FNYEAQ. The CDR3 length is 16 residues. CDR3 sequence reads: CASSSNLGGTNEKLFF. CDR3 DNA: TGTGCCAGCAGCTCAAACCTTGGGGGGACTAATGAAAAACTGTTTTTT.

The count of this clonotype is one. J is TRBJ1-1 and V is TRBV15, with D possibly matching TRBD1 (5 bases). Trimming shortened V by 0 bases and J by 1 base, and 12 bases separated the two germline ends. Germline CDR1 reads LNHNV; CDR2 reads YYDKDF (reference sequence). CDR3 size: 16 residues. The CDR3 DNA sequence: TGTGCCACCAGCAGAGAAGTAGGGACGGCGAACACTGAAGCTTTCTTT. The encoded protein is CATSREVGTANTEAFF.

The chain recombines TRBV2 with TRBJ1-5, with TRBD1 identical over 9 bases. The CDR3 is made up of 15 amino acids. CDR1 is SNHLY, CDR2 FYNNEI, per germline. J lost 7 bases, V lost 6 bases, and 10 bases had no gene match. Here the CDR3 reads CASSLQGARGQPQHF. The CDR3 bases are TGTGCCAGCAGCCTACAGGGGGCTCGGGGGCAGCCCCAGCATTTT.